These 10 T cell receptor beta chains came from one sample sequenced in a study of blood T cell repertoires in COVID-19. Libraries were prepared by immunoSEQ multiplex PCR; TCRdb keeps only in-frame clonotypes and omits some of them. This sample carries about 180,000 clones, around 80% of them seen once, and the ten largest clones take around 7%. Sequencing was carried out using peripheral blood. Receptors originate from a woman between 40 and 55 years old with COVID-19, enrolled during active disease.

The gene calls are TRBV5-6 and TRBJ2-2, with D uncertain. The CDR3 contains 17 residues. Trimming took 2 bases from V and 0 from J, leaving 14 bases between them. The germline V gene encodes CDR1 SGHDT and CDR2 YYEEEE. The CDR3 coding sequence is TGTGCCAGCAGCTTTTTTCCCCCAGTTCCGAACACCGGGGAGCTGTTTTTT. It yields the protein CASSFFPPVPNTGELFF.

This rearrangement joins TRBV11-3 to TRBJ2-3; 8 nucleotides match TRBD2. This CDR3 comprises 16 residues. The germline CDR1 and CDR2 sequences are SGHNT and YENEEA. J was trimmed by 1 base and V by 5 bases; bases with no gene match: 8. The CDR3 nucleotides read TGTGCCAGCAGCCCCGGGTTGCGGGAGGGCACAGATACGCAGTATTTT. Translating gives CASSPGLREGTDTQYF.

This rearrangement joins TRBV12-3 or TRBV12-4 to TRBJ2-1; D is perhaps TRBD2 (5 bases). Trimming shortened V by 2 bases and J by 15 bases, and 14 bases separated the two germline ends. This CDR3 comprises 12 residues. As DNA, the CDR3 is TGTGCCAGCAGTTTAAAGACCCAAGAGGGGTTCTTC. It encodes CASSLKTQEGFF.

The chain recombines TRBV27 with TRBJ1-5; no firm D call. The germline V gene has CDR1 MNHEY and CDR2 SMNVEV (reference sequence). V was cut by 3 bases and J by 6 bases, with 9 bases left in between. This CDR3 contains 13 residues. CDR3 in DNA: TGTGCCAGCAGTTTGGAGGAGGGTCAGCCCCAGCATTTT. It encodes CASSLEEGQPQHF.

The rearrangement uses TRBV6-5 and TRBJ1-3; 7 positions match TRBD1. Per the germline V gene, CDR1 is MNHEY and CDR2 is SVGAGI. This CDR3 is 14 amino acids long. With V trimmed by 2 bases and J by 4 bases, 2 bases remained unmatched. The CDR3 nucleotides read TGTGCCAGCAGTTACAGGGGACAGGGAAACACCATATATTTT. Its protein is CASSYRGQGNTIYF.

This clone was seen repeatedly, ten times or more. The genes are TRBV11-2 and TRBJ1-1; 10 nucleotides align to TRBD1. J lost 0 bases, V lost 5 bases, and 9 bases had no gene match. Germline loops: CDR1 SGHAT, CDR2 FQNNGV. This CDR3 is built from 17 residues. CDR3 DNA: TGTGCCAGCAGCCCCAAGGGACAGGGGATCATGAACACTGAAGCTTTCTTT. Translation gives CASSPKGQGIMNTEAFF.

This clone occurred once. The chain uses TRBV6-6 and TRBJ1-1; possibly TRBD1 for D (5 bases). The ends were cut back, 7 bases at V and 0 bases at J, with 12 bases in the middle. CDR1 MNHNY and CDR2 SVGAGI come from the germline V gene (reference sequence). The CDR3 runs 14 residues. Here the CDR3 reads CASTSDRLNTEAFF. DNA of the CDR3: TGTGCCAGCACCTCCGACAGACTGAACACTGAAGCTTTCTTT.

The gene calls are TRBV25-1 and TRBJ2-7, with 10 bases aligning to TRBD2. The CDR3 extends over 14 amino acids. V lost 6 bases to trimming and J lost 3 bases; unmatched junction nucleotides: 5. Germline loops: CDR1 MGHDK, CDR2 SYGVNS. The CDR3 sequence is CASSFGLADYEQYF. In DNA form, the CDR3 reads TGTGCCAGCAGCTTTGGACTAGCGGACTACGAGCAGTACTTC.

This chain joins TRBV4-1 and TRBJ2-7; 9 bases line up with TRBD1. Trimming removed 2 bases from V and 2 bases from J; junction bases left unmatched: 4. Germline values: CDR1 MGHRA, CDR2 YSYEKL. CDR3 length equals 15 residues. The CDR3 region is CASSQPGQGTYEQYF. The DNA for the CDR3 is TGCGCCAGCAGCCAACCGGGACAGGGCACCTACGAGCAGTACTTC.

This clone was observed once. The chain recombines TRBV16 with TRBJ1-4, with no clear D. This CDR3 is built from 16 residues. CDR1 is KGHSY and CDR2 is FQNENV in the germline V gene. Trimming shortened V by 4 bases and J by 0 bases, and 12 bases separated the two germline ends. CDR3 sequence: CASSPGRVATNEKLFF. CDR3 bases: TGTGCCAGCAGCCCCGGTCGGGTTGCAACTAATGAAAAACTGTTTTTT. Supplemented by reference TRBV16 and TRBJ1-4, the full variable domain reads GEEVAQTPKHLVRGEGQKAKLYCAPIKGHSYVFWYQQVLKNEFKFLISFQNENVFDETGMPKERFSAKCLPNSPCSLEIQATKLEDSAVYFCASSPGRVATNEKLFFGSGTQLSVL.